The 11 T cell receptor beta chains given below trace back to one sample, sequenced in a study of T-cell reconstitution after alpha-beta-depleted transplantation in children. It was with unique molecular identifiers that the TCRbeta library was prepared. One entry per CDR3 protein results from TCRdb running MiXCR on the PCR reads. This table holds some 600,000 distinct CDR3 sequences, 10% to 15% found once. The material was PBMCs, mostly from graft donor cells, obtained 360 days after TCRalphabeta/CD19-depleted stem cell transplant. These receptors all come from a male patient younger than 18 who had a stem cell transplant for acute myeloid leukemia, so the T cells may come from the graft donor.

CDR3 DNA: TGTGCCAGCTCACGGGTAGGACAGTTTGGGGATGAGCAGTTCTTC. Amino acids: CASSRVGQFGDEQFF. This chain connects TRBV18 to TRBJ2-1, with a possible D match to TRBD1 (6 bases). In germline, CDR1 is KGHSH, CDR2 LQKENI. The CDR3 runs 15 residues. V gave up 4 bases and J gave up 8 bases, with 18 bases separating them.

This clonotype occurred a few times. V gene TRBV20-1 combines with J gene TRBJ2-7; D is perhaps TRBD1 (6 bases). The germline gives CDR1 DFQATT, CDR2 SNEGSKA (reference sequence). Trimming pared 4 bases from V and 0 bases from J, leaving 19 bases between. This CDR3 contains 16 residues. The CDR3 loop is CSATSRPTGISYEQYF. CDR3 bases: TGCAGTGCTACATCACGCCCTACAGGGATCTCCTACGAGCAGTACTTC.

The J gene is TRBJ2-2, the V gene TRBV7-6, with D tentatively TRBD1 (6 bases). In germline, CDR1 is SGHVS, CDR2 FNYEAQ. The CDR3 runs 14 residues. The germline V and J ends were trimmed by 0 bases and 8 bases, with 10 bases remaining between them. CDR3 residues: CASSLARRGGELFF. CDR3 coding DNA: TGTGCCAGCAGCTTAGCGCGCAGGGGAGGGGAGCTGTTTTTT.

This rearrangement joins TRBV18 to TRBJ2-7; the match to TRBD1 covers 10 bases. V lost 1 base, J lost 1 base, and 4 bases stayed unmatched. The CDR3 loop spans 16 amino acids. The germline CDR1 and CDR2 sequences are KGHSH and LQKENI. The CDR3 region is CASSPRDRGLSYEQYF. The CDR3 bases are TGTGCCAGCTCACCACGGGACAGGGGCCTTTCCTACGAGCAGTACTTC. Together with reference TRBV18 and TRBJ2-7, the CDR3 gives the full variable domain: NAGVMQNPRHLVRRRGQEARLRCSPMKGHSHVYWYRQLPEEGLKFMVYLQKENIIDESGMPKERFSAEFPKEGPSILRIQQVVRGDSAAYFCASSPRDRGLSYEQYFGPGTRLTVT.

This clonotype was counted between two and nine times. The rearrangement uses TRBV7-9 and TRBJ1-1; no definite D call. Germline V gene sequence: CDR1 SEHNR, CDR2 FQNEAQ (reference sequence). The CDR3 runs 14 residues. V lost 2 bases, J lost 6 bases, and 13 bases lay in between. In DNA, the CDR3 is TGTGCCAGCAGCTTAACGCATGGTGTGGCTGAAGCTTTCTTT. It translates to CASSLTHGVAEAFF.

The chain couples TRBV18 to TRBJ2-6, with D unclear. The ends were cut back, 0 bases at V and 0 bases at J, with 9 bases in the middle. The CDR3 length is 17 residues. Germline-derived CDR1 and CDR2 are KGHSH and LQKENI. The CDR3 DNA follows: TGTGCCAGCTCACCACCGTACAGCTTCTCTGGGGCCAACGTCCTGACTTTC. Its translation: CASSPPYSFSGANVLTF.

The chain couples TRBV20-1 to TRBJ2-2; TRBD2 agrees at 9 bases. CDR3 length: 17 residues. Germline V gives CDR1 DFQATT, CDR2 SNEGSKA (reference sequence). Trimming removed 0 bases from V and 4 bases from J; junction bases left unmatched: 9. CDR3 in DNA: TGCAGTGCTAGAGATAAGGCGGGAGGGCCGACCACCGGGGAGCTGTTTTTT. Its protein product is CSARDKAGGPTTGELFF.

The V gene is TRBV11-2, the J gene TRBJ2-1, with D possibly TRBD2 on 7 matching bases. Trimming left V 4 bases short and J 1 base short, with 26 bases between. Germline lookup yields CDR1 SGHAT and CDR2 FQNNGV. CDR3 length equals 20 residues. The CDR3: CASSSFKRAGEGRSYNEQFF. The CDR3, as DNA: TGTGCCAGCAGCTCGTTTAAACGGGCAGGGGAGGGCAGGTCCTACAATGAGCAGTTCTTC.

This clonotype appeared a few times. The genes are TRBV5-6 and TRBJ2-2; 10 bases align to TRBD2. Unmatched junction bases numbered 7, after V lost 2 bases and J lost 0 bases. Germline-derived CDR1 and CDR2 are SGHDT and YYEEEE. This CDR3 region has 18 residues. The CDR3 loop reads CASSFRTSGVPNTGELFF. CDR3 bases: TGTGCCAGCAGCTTTAGGACTAGCGGAGTCCCGAACACCGGGGAGCTGTTTTTT.

Details on this clonotype: Compared with germline, one end of the junction differs, possibly owing to a read error. The chain joins TRBV20-1 to TRBJ2-1; D not certain. The CDR3 runs 13 residues. Germline V gene sequence: CDR1 DFQATT, CDR2 SNEGSKA (reference sequence). CDR3 protein: CSVREGAYNEQFF. CDR3 DNA: TGCAGTGTTAGAGAAGGCGCTTACAATGAGCAGTTCTTC.

This chain connects TRBV20-1 to TRBJ2-4, with a tentative D call TRBD1 (5 bases). V lost 5 bases and J lost 10, with 15 bases in between. Germline CDR1 reads DFQATT; CDR2 reads SNEGSKA (reference sequence). This CDR3 is 12 amino acids long. The DNA of the CDR3 is TGCAGTGCTCCGGACACCATCGGGATTCAGTACTTC. As protein: CSAPDTIGIQYF.